What follows describes a single T cell receptor (beta chain). Antigen unknown. Clones were read by immunoSEQ multiplex PCR, and TCRdb kept only the in-frame ones, dropping some. The data contain about 40,000 clones, 82% of them singletons. This entry belongs to a study of PD-L1 blockade in urothelial cancer. Study in general: Individuals in the cohort had been given 0 to 3 earlier chemotherapy regimens. Blood-derived samples held a median around 140,000 T cells. The study's findings and limits: Pretreatment TCR clonality in blood under the median foretold superior survival.

CDR3 length equals 14 residues. With 0 bases removed from V and 4 bases from J, the gap between germline ends came to 10 bases. Germline V gene lookup returns CDR1 SGDLS and CDR2 YYNGEE. Patients were diagnosed with urothelial carcinoma, either locally advanced or metastatic. J is TRBJ1-2 and V is TRBV9, with a possible D match to TRBD1 (6 bases). The sample was PBMCs, taken around atezolizumab (anti-PD-L1) treatment. The TCR sequence derives from a man aged 60 to 75 with urothelial cancer. CDR3 residues: CASSVVSGVYGYTF. The CDR3 nucleotides read TGTGCCAGCAGCGTAGTTTCAGGGGTCTATGGCTACACCTTC.